These 19 T cell receptor beta chains were all obtained from the same sample, sequenced in a study of blood T cell repertoires in COVID-19. The method was immunoSEQ multiplex PCR; TCRdb's version includes in-frame clones alone and lacks a portion of them. Among 55,000 to 65,000 clones, roughly 80% were seen once, and the ten largest hold roughly 3.2%. The specimen sequenced was peripheral blood. These receptors were taken from a man aged 60-69 years with acute or convalescent COVID-19.

V and J are TRBV5-5 and TRBJ1-5; 7 bases are a match to TRBD1. The CDR3 length is 14 residues. V lost 5 bases to trimming and J lost 2 bases; unmatched junction nucleotides: 4. Germline loops: CDR1 SGHKS, CDR2 YYEKEE (reference sequence). The CDR3: CASSSDRGNQPQHF. The CDR3 DNA sequence: TGTGCCAGCAGTTCTGACAGGGGCAATCAGCCCCAGCATTTT. Supplemented by reference TRBV5-5 and TRBJ1-5, the full variable domain reads DAGVTQSPTHLIKTRGQQVTLRCSPISGHKSVSWYQQVLGQGPQFIFQYYEKEERGRGNFPDRFSARQFPNYSSELNVNALLLGDSALYLCASSSDRGNQPQHFGDGTRLSIL.

The chain employs TRBV7-2 and TRBJ1-2; tentatively, D is TRBD1 (6 bases). Trimming cost V 2 bases and J 3 bases, with 10 bases left between them. Per the germline V gene, CDR1 is SGHTA and CDR2 is FQGNSA. This CDR3 is 14 amino acids long. The chain's CDR3 is CASSLRGADYGYTF. The CDR3 DNA reads TGTGCCAGCAGCTTACGGGGGGCGGACTATGGCTACACCTTC. The whole variable domain, remainder taken from reference TRBV7-2 and TRBJ1-2, is GAGVSQSPSNKVTEKGKDVELRCDPISGHTALYWYRQSLGQGLEFLIYFQGNSAPDKSGLPSDRFSAERTGGSVSTLTIQRTQQEDSAVYLCASSLRGADYGYTFGSGTRLTVV.

This rearrangement joins TRBV2 to TRBJ2-1; 8 nucleotides line up with TRBD1. The CDR3 is 15 amino acids. Germline V gene lookup returns CDR1 SNHLY and CDR2 FYNNEI. Trimming cost V 2 bases and J 9 bases; bases outside gene matches: 9. In DNA form, the CDR3 reads TGTGCCAGCAGTGAAAAGGACAGGGTCTTTGGTGAGCAGTTCTTC. Protein product: CASSEKDRVFGEQFF.

The V call is TRBV18, the J call TRBJ1-3; D remains ambiguous. The CDR3 extends over 13 amino acids. Trimming removed 2 bases at V and 8 bases at J, with 10 bases between. From germline, CDR1 is KGHSH and CDR2 LQKENI. The CDR3 nucleotides read TGTGCCAGCTCACCATGGAAGGAGGACACCATATATTTT. It translates to CASSPWKEDTIYF.

The count of this clone is one. The rearrangement uses TRBV21-1 and TRBJ1-1. TRBV21-1 is a pseudogene. The CDR3 is made up of 14 amino acids. In DNA, the CDR3 is TGTGCCAGCAGCAAAGGAGGGCCGAACACTGAAGCTTTCTTT. Its translation is CASSKGGPNTEAFF.

This chain joins TRBV2 and TRBJ1-3, with TRBD1 identical over 8 bases. In germline, CDR1 is SNHLY, CDR2 FYNNEI. This CDR3 has 18 amino acids. Trimming removed 0 bases from V and 0 bases from J; junction bases left unmatched: 7. The CDR3 loop is CASSEAEGTGFSGNTIYF. In nucleotides, the CDR3 is TGTGCCAGCAGTGAAGCGGAAGGGACAGGTTTCTCTGGAAACACCATATATTTT.

The gene calls are TRBV6-5 and TRBJ2-6; 8 bases agree with TRBD1. The CDR3 consists of 14 residues. Germline V gives CDR1 MNHEY, CDR2 SVGAGI. The ends lost 5 bases at V and 7 bases at J; junction bases unmatched: 4. CDR3 sequence reads: CASSIQGDANVLTF. CDR3 nucleotide sequence: TGTGCCAGCAGTATACAGGGGGACGCCAACGTCCTGACTTTC.

The sample holds one count of this clone. The rearrangement links TRBV7-9 to TRBJ1-2, with TRBD1 identical over 12 bases. This CDR3 comprises 15 residues. Germline CDR1 SEHNR, CDR2 FQNEAQ (reference sequence). V shed 3 bases, J shed 7 bases, and the junction held 6 bases outside the gene matches. The CDR3: CASSFRDRGQGGYTF. CDR3 in DNA: TGTGCCAGCAGCTTCCGGGACAGGGGGCAGGGTGGCTACACCTTC.

The rearrangement links TRBV7-2 to TRBJ1-2, with D perhaps TRBD1 (5 bases). The CDR3 consists of 17 residues. The V end was cut by 2 bases, the J end by 7 bases, with 23 bases between. The germline CDR1 and CDR2 sequences are SGHTA and FQGNSA. The CDR3 protein is CASSLSRDAWGEGGYTF. The CDR3 nucleotides read TGTGCCAGCAGCTTATCGCGGGACGCCTGGGGAGAGGGTGGCTACACCTTC.

The gene calls are TRBV18 and TRBJ2-5, with D unresolved. V gave up 6 bases and J gave up 1 base, with 3 bases separating them. Germline V gene lookup returns CDR1 KGHSH and CDR2 LQKENI. The CDR3 is 11 residues long. The CDR3 nucleotides read TGTGCCAGCTCGGCCCAAGAGACCCAGTACTTC. Its protein is CASSAQETQYF.

Points on this clone: The same CDR3 also results from other DNA sequences found in this sample. The J gene is TRBJ2-3, the V gene TRBV5-1, with D maybe TRBD1 (6 bases). Germline CDR1 SGHRS, CDR2 YFSETQ. The CDR3 covers 15 residues. Deletions cut 0 bases from V and 0 bases from J, with 8 bases between. CDR3 sequence: CASSLGGGSTDTQYF. In nucleotides, the CDR3 is TGCGCCAGCAGCTTGGGAGGGGGAAGCACAGATACGCAGTATTTT.

This clone has more than one count but fewer than ten. V gene TRBV19 combines with J gene TRBJ1-1; D is ambiguous. The CDR3 is 15 amino acids. Germline V gene sequence: CDR1 LNHDA, CDR2 SQIVND (reference sequence). V was shortened by 3 bases and J by 9 bases, with 20 bases between the two germline ends. The DNA of the CDR3 is TGTGCCAGTAGTATTTATAGCGGTCCCGAGTGGAAAGCTTTCTTT. Protein sequence: CASSIYSGPEWKAFF.

V gene TRBV6-5 combines with J gene TRBJ2-2; 9 bases align to TRBD1. CDR3 length equals 14 residues. CDR1 is MNHEY and CDR2 is SVGAGI in the germline V gene. The V segment lost 6 bases and the J segment 6 bases; nucleotides outside the gene matches: 5. The DNA of the CDR3 is TGTGCCAGCAGCACCGGACAGGGGCCCGGGGAGCTGTTTTTT. Residues: CASSTGQGPGELFF.

In this sample, this clone turned up a few times. The chain combines TRBV28 with TRBJ2-2, with TRBD2 matching over 10 bases. Trimming took 8 bases from V and 5 from J; bases not matched to a gene: 5. The CDR3 totals 14 residues. CDR1 is MDHEN, CDR2 SYDVKM, per germline. In DNA, the CDR3 is TGTGCCAGCCCAGCGGGGGGGCATACCGGGGAGCTGTTTTTT. It translates to CASPAGGHTGELFF.

This chain joins TRBV5-1 and TRBJ2-6; D gene unclear. CDR3 length: 14 amino acids. V was clipped by 3 bases and J by 2 bases, with 6 bases between them. Germline CDR1 is SGHRS and CDR2 is YFSETQ. This CDR3 is CASSYSTGANVLTF. DNA for the CDR3: TGCGCCAGCAGCTATAGTACTGGGGCCAACGTCCTGACTTTC.

The chain carries TRBV4-1 and TRBJ1-1, with a possible D match to TRBD1 (5 bases). Between the trimmed V and J ends, which lost 0 bases and 4 bases, there was a span of 15 bases. CDR1 is MGHRA and CDR2 is YSYEKL in the germline V gene. The CDR3 has 16 residues. CDR3 nucleotides: TGCGCCAGCAGCCAAGAAATCCCAGGAAGGGGCACTGAAGCTTTCTTT. This codes for CASSQEIPGRGTEAFF.

The chain carries TRBV4-2 and TRBJ2-7, with D perhaps TRBD2 (5 bases). The CDR3 has 16 residues. V dropped 1 base and J dropped 3 bases, with 16 bases sitting between them. CDR1 and CDR2 (germline): LGHNA, YNFKEQ. CDR3: CASSQASRAGGYEQYF. The CDR3 nucleotides read TGTGCCAGCAGCCAAGCCTCGAGGGCAGGAGGCTACGAGCAGTACTTC.

J is TRBJ2-3 and V is TRBV18; 7 positions agree with TRBD2. CDR3 length: 17 amino acids. The V gene end was trimmed by 0 bases and the J gene end by 0 bases; junction bases not matched to a gene: 6. Germline assignment: CDR1 KGHSH and CDR2 LQKENI. This CDR3 is CASSPPPGRGSTDTQYF. Here the CDR3 DNA reads TGTGCCAGCTCACCACCCCCAGGGCGGGGGAGCACAGATACGCAGTATTTT.

The sample holds a few counts of this clone. The gene calls are TRBV6-4 and TRBJ2-1, with 7 bases aligning to TRBD1. The CDR3 spans 14 residues. The V and J ends lost 6 bases and 2 bases, in that order; junction bases with no gene match: 4. Germline CDR1 is MRHNA and CDR2 is SNTAGT. The CDR3 DNA reads TGTGCCAGCAGCAGGGACAGTACCTACAATGAGCAGTTCTTC. Translated, it gives CASSRDSTYNEQFF.